This TCR beta chain was observed in a study of blood T cell repertoires in COVID-19. Background on the study: The study drew acute and convalescent COVID-19 samples from the United States, Italy and Spain. Sample material is recorded as cDNA or gDNA derived from T cells, B-cell-depleted T cells, or PBMCs.

Some clones are missing from TCRdb's copy, which holds only in-frame ones; the method was immunoSEQ multiplex PCR. The data contain 100,000 to 150,000 clones, 85% to 90% of them singletons. Sequences were obtained from peripheral blood. The receptor was isolated from a man aged 50 to 60 with active COVID-19.

The CDR3 here is CASGTGETFF. Written as DNA, the CDR3 is TGTGCCAGTGGGACAGGGGAAACTTTCTTT. This chain joins TRBV19 and TRBJ1-1; 10 bases agree with TRBD1. The CDR3 runs to 10 residues. V gave up 8 bases and J gave up 12 bases; unmatched junction bases: 3. Germline CDR1 reads LNHDA; CDR2 reads SQIVND (reference sequence).